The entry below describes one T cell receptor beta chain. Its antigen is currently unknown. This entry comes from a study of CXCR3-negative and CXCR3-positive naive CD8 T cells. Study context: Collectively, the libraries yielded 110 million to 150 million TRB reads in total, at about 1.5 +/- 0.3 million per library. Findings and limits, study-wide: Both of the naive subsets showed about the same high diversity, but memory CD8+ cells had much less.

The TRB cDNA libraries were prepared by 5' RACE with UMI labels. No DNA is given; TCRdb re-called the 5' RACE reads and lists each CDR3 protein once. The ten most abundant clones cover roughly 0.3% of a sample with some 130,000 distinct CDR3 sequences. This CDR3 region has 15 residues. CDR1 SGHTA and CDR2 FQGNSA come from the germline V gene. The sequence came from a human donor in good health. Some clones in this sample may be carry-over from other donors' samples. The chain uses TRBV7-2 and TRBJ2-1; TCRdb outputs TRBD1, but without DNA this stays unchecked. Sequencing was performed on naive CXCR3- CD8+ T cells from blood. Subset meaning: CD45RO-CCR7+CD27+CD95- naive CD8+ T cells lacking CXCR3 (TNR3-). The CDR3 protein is CASSYRDASYNEQFF.